This T cell receptor beta chain was sequenced in a study of T cell responses to AZD1222 COVID-19 vaccine. The repertoire was sequenced with immunoSEQ multiplex PCR; TCRdb's copy has only in-frame clones and lacks some. The sample carries about 100,000 clones, roughly 89% recorded once. Study-wide points: Rises in breadth and depth of Spike-specific TCRs came after two AZD1222 doses. Of the AZD1222 recipients, only 5 or 6 were seropositive at baseline.

This clone was seen a handful of times. Its specificity is not known. CDR3 size: 15 residues. V lost 6 bases to trimming and J lost 1 base, with 16 bases between them. The germline gives CDR1 MGHRA, CDR2 YSYEKL. Sequenced material: peripheral blood, taken on day 0 of AZD1222 vaccination. The chain couples TRBV4-1 to TRBJ2-7, with D possibly TRBD1 on 5 matching bases. This clonotype was obtained from an adult in good health. This chain's CDR3 is CASSPSGQLSYEQYF. CDR3 nucleotide sequence: TGCGCCAGCAGTCCCTCAGGGCAGTTGTCCTACGAGCAGTACTTC.